This T cell receptor (beta chain) was identified during a study of cytomegalovirus exposure and HLA in healthy donors. The CDR3 extends over 13 amino acids. Germline loops: CDR1 SGHNT, CDR2 YYREEE (reference sequence). Trimming removed 1 base from V and 5 bases from J, with 9 bases in between. The primer mix had 60 Vbeta and 13 Jbeta primers. Assay: immunoSEQ multiplex PCR; the TCRdb copy retains only in-frame clones and omits some. The sample yields about 200,000 clones, roughly 80% seen once. The source material was PBMCs. V usage is TRBV5-4 and J usage is TRBJ2-5; no reliable D call. The source of this sequence is a girl aged 2 to 10 in good health and CMV-seronegative. DNA of the CDR3: TGTGCCAGCAGCTTGCCAGGATGGGAGACCCAGTACTTC. Protein product: CASSLPGWETQYF.